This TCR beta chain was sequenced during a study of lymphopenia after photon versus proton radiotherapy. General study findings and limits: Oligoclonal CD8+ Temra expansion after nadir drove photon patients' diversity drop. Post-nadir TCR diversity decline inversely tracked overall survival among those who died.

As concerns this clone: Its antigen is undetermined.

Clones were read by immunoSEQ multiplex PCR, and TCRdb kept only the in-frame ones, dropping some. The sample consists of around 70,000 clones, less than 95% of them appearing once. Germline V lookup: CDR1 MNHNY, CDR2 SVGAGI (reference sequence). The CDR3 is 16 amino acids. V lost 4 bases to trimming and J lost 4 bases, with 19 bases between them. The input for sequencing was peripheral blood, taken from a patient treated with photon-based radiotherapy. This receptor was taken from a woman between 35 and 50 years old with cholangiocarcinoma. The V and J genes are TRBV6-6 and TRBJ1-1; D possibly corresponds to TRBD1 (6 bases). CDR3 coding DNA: TGTGCCAGCAGTTCCACCAAGACAGGTATGAGCACTGAAGCTTTCTTT. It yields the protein CASSSTKTGMSTEAFF.